These T cell receptor beta chains were read from a single sample in a study of cytomegalovirus exposure and HLA in healthy donors. Libraries were prepared by immunoSEQ multiplex PCR; TCRdb keeps only in-frame clonotypes and omits some of them. Of about 150,000 clones in the sample, 86% were seen once. The material sequenced was PBMCs. The source of these receptors is a woman aged 18-29 years in good health and CMV-seronegative. Each CDR3 is given without its conserved first and last residue. A clone size is listed for some rows: how often the clone was seen (once, few, many), or a class if it is expanded.

few	TRBJ2-6	TRBV5-1	ASSLAGDGANVLT
.	TRBJ2-6	TRBV28	ASSFELAGVLWSGANVLT
.	TRBJ2-1	TRBV11-2	ASKGGSSYNEQF
.	TRBJ1-1	TRBV28	ASTPTGFGASTEAF
.	TRBJ2-7	TRBV5-4	ASSSGLTTYEQY
few	TRBJ2-3	TRBV5-1	ASSLRRESDTQY
.	TRBJ2-1	TRBV4-3	ASSQLAGEYNEQF
.	TRBJ2-1	TRBV5-6	ASSAALAGGPYNEQF
.	TRBJ1-2	TRBV29-1	STRTGGEVKGGYT
.	TRBJ2-7	TRBV10-3	AITDRLYEQY
.	TRBJ2-7	TRBV29-1	SAGDRTYEQY
.	TRBJ2-1	TRBV10-3	AISVVAGVRDNEQF
.	TRBJ2-7	TRBV28	ASGGVNRDYEQY
.	TRBJ2-5	TRBV28	ASSFQRGTAQETQY
once	TRBJ1-1	TRBV5-1	ASSSGQAGTEAF
once	TRBJ1-1	TRBV7-9	AGSLQGYTEAF
.	TRBJ2-2	TRBV4-1	ASSRKWERGAGELF
once	TRBJ2-3	TRBV6-1	ASTGGYTDTQY
.	TRBJ2-3	TRBV9	ASSVSGRAGTDTQY
once	TRBJ2-1	TRBV30	AWTRGVTRNEQF
.	TRBJ2-7	TRBV7-2	ASTFGGTGGHEQY
few	TRBJ2-1	TRBV2	ASSEARGNNEQF
.	TRBJ2-3	TRBV9	ASSPMTGASTDTQY
few	TRBJ1-1	TRBV5-1	ASSLGQTEAF
.	TRBJ2-7	TRBV27	ASSLGQYYEQY
.	TRBJ2-5	TRBV2	ASSGLAGAQETQY
.	TRBJ1-1	TRBV18	ASSPGTGGPFEAF
.	TRBJ1-3	TRBV11-2	ASSPRRDRAGNTIY
.	TRBJ2-1	TRBV9	ASSVDSRAGYNEQF
.	TRBJ2-2	TRBV2	ASSSGLHTGELF
.	TRBJ2-7	TRBV27	ASSSPPRDRGREQY
few	TRBJ1-5	TRBV5-6	ASSFRDLQPQH
once	TRBJ1-4	TRBV30	AWTRGRTWLGGNEKLF
.	TRBJ1-1	TRBV14	ASSQYTGVMNTEAF
.	TRBJ1-2	TRBV15	ATSRDRDSSRGYT
.	TRBJ2-7	TRBV7-9	ASSPTGLYGQY
.	TRBJ2-2	TRBV7-9	ASSLSGTSGAGELF
.	TRBJ2-3	TRBV5-1	ASSLVLRLAQNTDTQY
.	TRBJ1-1	TRBV28	ASSLGGGWTEAF
once	TRBJ2-3	TRBV27	ASSLSLYAGGPTDTQY
.	TRBJ1-1	TRBV5-1	ASNPGTGDRTEAF
once	TRBJ2-3	TRBV5-1	ASSLTQGGDTQY
.	TRBJ2-2	TRBV29-1	SVRLAETGELF
once	TRBJ1-5	TRBV11-2	ASSPPGGPQH
.	TRBJ2-3	TRBV6-1	ASSPRQAGWAMQY
few	TRBJ2-5	TRBV28	ASSFRRPGGETQY
.	TRBJ1-4	TRBV28	ASSQDTGATNEKLF
.	TRBJ1-5	TRBV6-5	ASSEAGDQPQH
.	TRBJ1-2	TRBV30	AWSGPEGYT
.	TRBJ2-1	TRBV25-1	ASSELEPNYNEQF
once	TRBJ1-2	TRBV28	ASSLRGTGYGYT
.	TRBJ2-7	TRBV5-4	ASSLPSYEQY
.	TRBJ2-7	TRBV28	ASSLNSGTSGGGEQY
.	TRBJ1-3	TRBV5-4	ASSLDREDTIY
.	TRBJ1-1	TRBV19	ASSIAPVNTEAF
.	TRBJ1-5	TRBV18	ASSPSRDRAQPQH
.	TRBJ1-1	TRBV28	ASSLLGWGHSAF
.	TRBJ2-7	TRBV28	ASTRTGAMYEQY
.	TRBJ2-7	TRBV5-1	ASSLSSVAYEQY